Included here is one T cell receptor beta chain sequence, with context. Its antigen remains unknown. A CD45RO-CCR7+CD27+CD95- profile was what naive CD8+ T cells displayed. These data are taken from a study of CXCR3-negative and CXCR3-positive naive CD8 T cells. CDR1 DFQATT and CDR2 SNEGSKA come from the germline V gene (reference sequence). The CDR3 is 12 amino acids. General study findings and limits: CXCR3-negative naive cells had less hydrophobic TRB CDR3s than did CXCR3-positive naive cells. Diversity ran similarly high across both naive subsets but far lower in memory CD8+ cells.

Preparation of TRB cDNA libraries relied on 5' RACE carrying UMI labels. For each CDR3 protein, TCRdb gives one entry from its re-call of the 5' RACE reads, without DNA. The sample shows fewer than 90,000 distinct CDR3 sequences, and approximately 0.62% sits with its ten largest clones. The TCR was taken from a human donor in good health. Some clones in this sample may be carry-over from other donors' samples. Sequencing was performed on naive CXCR3+ CD8+ T cells from blood. As to subset: CD45RO-CCR7+CD27+CD95- naive CD8+ T cells expressing CXCR3 (TNR3+). V gene TRBV20-1 combines with J gene TRBJ2-1; the TRBD2 assignment by TCRdb is unverifiable without DNA. CDR3 amino acids: CRVAGSYNEQFF.